The rows below give T cell receptor beta chains drawn from one sample of a study of beta chain features in type 1 diabetes. Produced via immunoSEQ multiplex PCR; TCRdb's table is partial and in-frame only. The sample records under 350,000 clones, roughly 8% being singletons. Input material: central memory CD4+ T cells from blood. All receptors come from a young woman in good health. CDR3s include the opening cysteine and the closing phenylalanine or tryptophan. The order of the fields is J gene, V gene, CDR3 protein.

j_call: TRBJ2-7; v_call: TRBV2; cdr3_aa: CASRQGGSYEQYF
j_call: TRBJ1-5; v_call: TRBV20-1; cdr3_aa: CSGGGNQPQHF
j_call: TRBJ2-5; v_call: TRBV5-1; cdr3_aa: CASSLYRGETQYF
j_call: TRBJ1-1; v_call: TRBV7-9; cdr3_aa: CASSPSVWTGHTEAFF
j_call: TRBJ2-1; v_call: TRBV7-9; cdr3_aa: CASSLVAAYGEQFF
j_call: TRBJ2-3; v_call: TRBV27; cdr3_aa: CASSLFTGADTQYF
j_call: TRBJ2-3; v_call: TRBV6-6; cdr3_aa: CASSYSGGKADTQYF
j_call: TRBJ1-2; v_call: TRBV23-1; cdr3_aa: CASSQSKGNYGYTF
j_call: TRBJ2-3; v_call: TRBV7-3; cdr3_aa: CASSPGKGGGDTQYF
j_call: TRBJ2-1; v_call: TRBV15; cdr3_aa: CATSRREGTSGSNEQFF
j_call: TRBJ1-2; v_call: TRBV7-8; cdr3_aa: CASSFRHNYGYTF
j_call: TRBJ1-1; v_call: TRBV6-1; cdr3_aa: CASSEARGDTEAFF
j_call: TRBJ1-6; v_call: TRBV6-6; cdr3_aa: CASSGQGNSPLHF
j_call: TRBJ2-1; v_call: TRBV18; cdr3_aa: CASSPIGGTNEQFF
j_call: TRBJ1-1; v_call: TRBV19; cdr3_aa: CASRPRTLNTEAFF
j_call: TRBJ2-1; v_call: TRBV2; cdr3_aa: CASRGRRSEDEQFF
j_call: TRBJ2-5; v_call: TRBV9; cdr3_aa: CASSDRGGRGETQYF
j_call: TRBJ2-1; v_call: TRBV9; cdr3_aa: CASSVVVGRKNEQFF
j_call: TRBJ1-1; v_call: TRBV30; cdr3_aa: CAWSLGPKQGEAFF
j_call: TRBJ2-7; v_call: TRBV5-6; cdr3_aa: CASSNRGYEQYF
j_call: TRBJ2-2; v_call: TRBV13; cdr3_aa: CASSATGELFF
j_call: TRBJ2-7; v_call: TRBV9; cdr3_aa: CASSVGGAPSYEQYF
j_call: TRBJ2-5; v_call: TRBV5-6; cdr3_aa: CASSLVGEETQYF
j_call: TRBJ2-3; v_call: TRBV27; cdr3_aa: CASSLSLRGGYTDTQYF
j_call: TRBJ1-1; v_call: TRBV6-5; cdr3_aa: CASSLTHEAFF
j_call: TRBJ2-7; v_call: TRBV29-1; cdr3_aa: CSVGIAATYEQYF
j_call: TRBJ2-5; v_call: TRBV4-2; cdr3_aa: CASSPGQGARETQYF
j_call: TRBJ2-7; v_call: TRBV7-9; cdr3_aa: CASSLALAGEYREQYF
j_call: TRBJ1-2; v_call: TRBV28; cdr3_aa: CASIPGQGGLYGYTF
j_call: TRBJ2-2; v_call: TRBV11-2; cdr3_aa: CASSSETGELFF
j_call: TRBJ1-6; v_call: TRBV5-1; cdr3_aa: CASSLDRGNSPLHF
j_call: TRBJ2-7; v_call: TRBV5-1; cdr3_aa: CASSPLSGVTSYEQYF
j_call: TRBJ2-3; v_call: TRBV6-6; cdr3_aa: CASRTGYSTDTQYF
j_call: TRBJ2-5; v_call: TRBV7-9; cdr3_aa: CASSLGYPETQYF
j_call: TRBJ1-3; v_call: TRBV29-1; cdr3_aa: CSVEDRAGNTIYF
j_call: TRBJ2-7; v_call: TRBV2; cdr3_aa: CASSGVGSEYEQYF
j_call: TRBJ2-7; v_call: TRBV18; cdr3_aa: CASSYDSYSYEQYF
j_call: TRBJ1-1; v_call: TRBV5-1; cdr3_aa: CASSLGGDEAFF
j_call: TRBJ1-2; v_call: TRBV5-1; cdr3_aa: CASSLRGAANYGYTF
j_call: TRBJ2-7; v_call: TRBV7-2; cdr3_aa: CASSFGTSGSRYTYEQYF
j_call: TRBJ1-5; v_call: TRBV4-1; cdr3_aa: CASSQTGLNQPQHF
j_call: TRBJ2-1; v_call: TRBV28; cdr3_aa: CASRTDVAYNEQFF
j_call: TRBJ1-5; v_call: TRBV2; cdr3_aa: CASSGDRLGNQPQHF
j_call: TRBJ2-6; v_call: TRBV19; cdr3_aa: CASSRTGSGANVLTF
j_call: TRBJ1-2; v_call: TRBV19; cdr3_aa: CASSTMGTNYGYTF
j_call: TRBJ2-1; v_call: TRBV7-9; cdr3_aa: CASSLHDGARNEQFF
j_call: TRBJ2-7; v_call: TRBV7-9; cdr3_aa: CASSRLAGSLYEQYF
j_call: TRBJ2-1; v_call: TRBV14; cdr3_aa: CASSTDLGYEQFF
j_call: TRBJ2-3; v_call: TRBV5-1; cdr3_aa: CASRPQGPTDTQYF
j_call: TRBJ2-1; v_call: TRBV7-2; cdr3_aa: CASSQTSGRAGEFF
j_call: TRBJ2-5; v_call: TRBV11-1; cdr3_aa: CASSLRDHETQYF
j_call: TRBJ1-2; v_call: TRBV28; cdr3_aa: CASSRPDRVYGYTF